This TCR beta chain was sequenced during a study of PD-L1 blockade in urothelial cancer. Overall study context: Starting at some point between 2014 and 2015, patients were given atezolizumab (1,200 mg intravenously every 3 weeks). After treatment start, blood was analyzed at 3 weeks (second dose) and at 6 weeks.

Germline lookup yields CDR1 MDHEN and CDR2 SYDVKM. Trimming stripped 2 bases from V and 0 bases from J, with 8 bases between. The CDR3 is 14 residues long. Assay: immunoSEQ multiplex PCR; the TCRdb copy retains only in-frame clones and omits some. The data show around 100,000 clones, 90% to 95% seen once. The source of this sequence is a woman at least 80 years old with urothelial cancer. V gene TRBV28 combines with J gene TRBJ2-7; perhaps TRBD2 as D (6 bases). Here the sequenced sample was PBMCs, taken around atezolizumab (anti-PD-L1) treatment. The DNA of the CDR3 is TGTGCCAGCAGTTTAGCTAGCGTCTCCTACGAGCAGTACTTC. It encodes CASSLASVSYEQYF.